The 5 T cell receptor beta chains given below trace back to one sample, sequenced in a study of OX40 agonist ivuxolimab in advanced cancers. Libraries were built with the immunoSEQ multiplex PCR assay. Here the immuneACCESS table is served through TCRdb, limited to in-frame sequences with V and J called. Missing clones are a known gap in these copies; in checked studies unresolved V genes cover under half, and the rest lacks a known reason. The table for this sample lists tens of thousands of clones; approximately 89% of them were counted only once. The ten most abundant clones make up about 6% of the sample. This specimen was CD4+ or CD8+ T cells sorted from blood, taken in a trial of the OX40 agonist ivuxolimab. The receptors shown here come from an adult with an advanced solid tumor such as melanoma, head and neck, liver or kidney cancer.

The chain joins TRBV6-5 to TRBJ2-1; D assignment may be TRBD1 or TRBD2 (5 bases each). The V end lost 4 bases, the J end lost 4 bases, and 8 bases lay between the germline ends. CDR1 is MNHEY, CDR2 SVGAGI, per germline. The CDR3 extends over 13 amino acids. This chain's CDR3 is CASSFEGYNEQFF. The CDR3 bases are TGTGCCAGCAGTTTTGAGGGGTACAATGAGCAGTTCTTC.

This clone was picked up one time. V is TRBV19 and J is TRBJ2-1, with D possibly TRBD2 on 6 matching bases. Germline loops: CDR1 LNHDA, CDR2 SQIVND (reference sequence). This CDR3 has 14 residues. Trimming took 6 bases from V and 3 from J, leaving 12 bases between them. CDR3 loop: CASREGRDYNEQFF. DNA of the CDR3: TGTGCCAGTAGGGAGGGTAGAGACTACAATGAGCAGTTCTTC.

V gene TRBV5-6 combines with J gene TRBJ2-3; 8 positions match TRBD1. The germline CDR1 and CDR2 sequences are SGHDT and YYEEEE. There are 12 residues in the CDR3. Losses at the gene ends were 5 bases for V and 15 bases for J; bases not matched to a gene: 11. The CDR3, as DNA: TGTGCCAGCAGTTCGCCCCCGGGACAGGATTATTTT. It encodes CASSSPPGQDYF.

This chain links TRBV19 with TRBJ2-1, with D perhaps TRBD2 (6 bases). The CDR3 is made up of 14 amino acids. The germline V gene has CDR1 LNHDA and CDR2 SQIVND (reference sequence). V dropped 1 base and J dropped 5 bases, with 9 bases sitting between them. CDR3 in amino acids: CASSIGGTDNEQFF. CDR3 bases: TGTGCCAGTAGTATAGGAGGGACTGACAATGAGCAGTTCTTC.

The chain joins TRBV29-1 to TRBJ2-5; 7 nucleotides agree with TRBD1. CDR3 length: 13 residues. Trimming at V came to 4 bases and at J to 3 bases, leaving 5 bases not matched to a gene. Germline V gene lookup returns CDR1 SQVTM and CDR2 ANQGSEA. The CDR3 nucleotides read TGCAGCGTTGTGGGACAGAACGAAGAGACCCAGTACTTC. Translated: CSVVGQNEETQYF. Together with reference TRBV29-1 and TRBJ2-5, the CDR3 gives the full variable domain: SAVISQKPSRDICQRGTSLTIQCQVDSQVTMMFWYRQQPGQSLTLIATANQGSEATYESGFVIDKFPISRPNLTFSTLTVSNMSPEDSSIYLCSVVGQNEETQYFGPGTRLLVL.